A selection of T cell receptor beta chains follows, all from one sample in a study of blood T cell repertoires in COVID-19. Sequencing used immunoSEQ multiplex PCR; TCRdb keeps in-frame clones, though not all of them. The sample consists of 60,000 to 80,000 clones, about 91% of them appearing once. Sequencing was done on a sample of peripheral blood. Receptors were obtained from a woman between 65 and 79 years old with acute or convalescent COVID-19. Both conserved end residues are part of each CDR3. D genes are given only for firm matches. The size field is filled for only some rows; it gives once, few, many or a size class.

j_gene: TRBJ2-7; d_gene: NA; abundance: NA; v_gene: TRBV2; CDR3nt: TGTGCCAGCAGTTATAGTTTGGAGGGGGCGTACTTC; CDR3aa: CASSYSLEGAYF
j_gene: TRBJ2-5; d_gene: NA; abundance: few; v_gene: TRBV7-9; CDR3nt: TGTGCCAGCAGCTTCGGGCAGCGGCAGACCCAGTACTTC; CDR3aa: CASSFGQRQTQYF
j_gene: TRBJ2-7; d_gene: TRBD1; abundance: NA; v_gene: TRBV9; CDR3nt: TGTGCCAGCAGCCAGAGGGGACAGGACTCAGGCGAGCAGTACTTC; CDR3aa: CASSQRGQDSGEQYF
j_gene: TRBJ1-2; d_gene: TRBD1; abundance: NA; v_gene: TRBV19; CDR3nt: TGTGCCAGTATGCGGACAGGGGCGAAAAACTATGGCTACACCTTC; CDR3aa: CASMRTGAKNYGYTF
j_gene: TRBJ1-1; d_gene: NA; abundance: NA; v_gene: TRBV18; CDR3nt: TGTGCCAGCTCCGACCTCTCGGGTACCGAAGCTTTCTTT; CDR3aa: CASSDLSGTEAFF
j_gene: TRBJ1-4; d_gene: TRBD1; abundance: NA; v_gene: TRBV11-3; CDR3nt: TGTGCCAGCAGCTTGTCGCAGGGGGCAAAACTGTTTTTT; CDR3aa: CASSLSQGAKLFF
j_gene: TRBJ1-6; d_gene: TRBD1; abundance: once; v_gene: TRBV30; CDR3nt: TGTGCCTGGACCGGGACAGAAAATTCACCCCTCCACTTT; CDR3aa: CAWTGTENSPLHF
j_gene: TRBJ1-2; d_gene: NA; abundance: NA; v_gene: TRBV28; CDR3nt: TGTGCCAGCACCGGGATTAAGGGCTATGGCTACACCTTC; CDR3aa: CASTGIKGYGYTF
j_gene: TRBJ2-5; d_gene: TRBD2; abundance: NA; v_gene: TRBV5-1; CDR3nt: TGCGCCAGCAACGGCGGGGGGGCCCAAGAGACCCAGTACTTC; CDR3aa: CASNGGGAQETQYF
j_gene: TRBJ1-5; d_gene: TRBD1; abundance: NA; v_gene: TRBV24-1; CDR3nt: TGTGCCACCAGTGGATCCGGGACAGGGAGCAATCAGCCCCAGCATTTT; CDR3aa: CATSGSGTGSNQPQHF